These 23 T cell receptor beta chains came from one sample sequenced in a study of identical twins. TCRdb redid the calling of the 5' RACE reads with MiXCR, one entry per CDR3 protein. Of under 500,000 distinct CDR3 sequences in the sample, more than 13% are singletons; the top ten hold approximately 0.98%. This same sample was also part of a study on yellow fever vaccine responses in identical twins.

Source material: CD4+ T cells sorted from blood. The receptors stem from a woman aged 18-30 years in good health.

This clonotype was detected only a few times. The V gene is TRBV5-1, the J gene TRBJ2-4; D remains ambiguous. This CDR3 has 17 amino acids. With 0 bases removed from V and 0 bases from J, the gap between germline ends came to 13 bases. Looked up from germline, CDR1 is SGHRS and CDR2 is YFSETQ. CDR3 loop: CASSLEPIGLAKNIQYF. In nucleotides, the CDR3 is TGCGCCAGCAGCTTGGAGCCGATCGGCCTAGCCAAAAACATTCAGTACTTC.

The V gene is TRBV3-1, the J gene TRBJ2-1, with 10 bases lining up with TRBD1. With 3 bases clipped from V and 8 bases from J, the junction kept 7 bases outside the gene matches. The CDR3 length is 15 residues. The germline gives CDR1 LGHDT, CDR2 YNNKEL (reference sequence). CDR3 coding DNA: TGTGCCAGCAGCCAGGGACAGGGGTTGAGGGATGAGCAGTTCTTC. It specifies CASSQGQGLRDEQFF.

This clonotype was observed a handful of times. The chain combines TRBV6-1 with TRBJ1-1; D gene uncertain. Deletions cut 4 bases from V and 0 bases from J, with 6 bases between. This CDR3 comprises 13 residues. The germline CDR1 and CDR2 sequences are MNHNS and SASEGT. CDR3 protein: CASSALVNTEAFF. The CDR3 coding sequence is TGTGCCAGCAGTGCGTTGGTGAACACTGAAGCTTTCTTT.

This clonotype was found many times. The rearrangement uses TRBV18 and TRBJ2-7, with D perhaps given as TRBD1 or TRBD2 (5 bases each). In germline, CDR1 is KGHSH, CDR2 LQKENI. The CDR3 contains 13 residues. The germline V and J ends were trimmed by 3 bases and 5 bases, with 11 bases remaining between them. The CDR3, as DNA: TGTGCCAGCTCACCTGCCGGGGACCACGAGCAGTACTTC. It translates to CASSPAGDHEQYF.

The chain employs TRBV12-3 or TRBV12-4 and TRBJ2-1; TRBD2 might be the D (6 bases). Trimming removed 6 bases from V and 8 bases from J, with 20 bases in between. The CDR3 totals 15 residues. In DNA, the CDR3 is TGTGCCAGCAGCCGCGGAGCCGGGGGAGGCTATGAGCAGTTCTTC. Translated: CASSRGAGGGYEQFF.

The rearrangement uses TRBV7-9 and TRBJ1-1, with TRBD1 as a possible D gene (5 bases). This CDR3 has 15 amino acids. CDR1 and CDR2 (germline): SEHNR, FQNEAQ (reference sequence). Deletions cut 1 base from V and 4 bases from J, with 13 bases between. The CDR3 loop reads CASSLGGAGGTEAFF. The CDR3 region has the DNA TGTGCCAGCAGCTTAGGAGGGGCTGGGGGCACTGAAGCTTTCTTT.

This clonotype has a count of ten or more. The genes are TRBV6-2 or TRBV6-3 and TRBJ2-2; D not certain. Trimming cost V 6 bases and J 5 bases, with 10 bases left between them. The CDR3 is made up of 13 amino acids. Germline V lookup: CDR1 MNHEY, CDR2 SVGEGT. In nucleotides, the CDR3 is TGTGCCAGCAGAACAACTTTTACCGGGGAGCTGTTTTTT. Its protein product is CASRTTFTGELFF.

V is TRBV7-2 and J is TRBJ2-5, with 9 bases lining up with TRBD1. V shed 2 bases and J 5 bases; nucleotides not matched to a gene: 6. Germline V lookup: CDR1 SGHTA, CDR2 FQGNSA. CDR3 length: 15 residues. The CDR3 bases are TGTGCCAGCAGCTTACCGGGACAGGGTTATGAGACCCAGTACTTC. Translation: CASSLPGQGYETQYF. The whole variable domain, filled in from reference TRBV7-2 and TRBJ2-5, reads GAGVSQSPSNKVTEKGKDVELRCDPISGHTALYWYRQSLGQGLEFLIYFQGNSAPDKSGLPSDRFSAERTGGSVSTLTIQRTQQEDSAVYLCASSLPGQGYETQYFGPGTRLLVL.

In this sample, this clonotype turned up many times. The rearrangement uses TRBV7-9 and TRBJ2-7, with no clear D. The germline V gene has CDR1 SEHNR and CDR2 FQNEAQ (reference sequence). The CDR3 is made up of 16 amino acids. V lost 5 bases, J lost 0 bases, and 17 bases lay in between. CDR3 sequence: CASSPLMGLSSYEQYF. DNA of the CDR3: TGTGCCAGCAGCCCCCTCATGGGCCTTAGCTCCTACGAGCAGTACTTC.

This clonotype was seen a handful of times. CDR3 amino acids: CASSPDRGGTEAFF. For the CDR3, the DNA is TGCGCCAGCAGCCCGGACAGGGGGGGCACTGAAGCTTTCTTT. V and J are TRBV5-1 and TRBJ1-1, with 10 bases matching TRBD1. The CDR3 extends over 14 amino acids. CDR1 and CDR2 from the germline V gene are SGHRS and YFSETQ. V lost 4 bases, J lost 4 bases, and 4 bases stayed unmatched.

This clonotype was seen a handful of times. The chain couples TRBV7-3 to TRBJ2-3; TRBD2 matches 9 bases. V shed 1 base and J 3 bases; nucleotides not matched to a gene: 20. This CDR3 is built from 21 residues. Germline values: CDR1 SGHTA, CDR2 FQGTGA. CDR3 bases: TGTGCCAGCAGCTTAAAAGTTAGCGGGGGAGGGATTCTCTCCTTAACAGATACGCAGTATTTT. This encodes CASSLKVSGGGILSLTDTQYF.

This clonotype was observed a handful of times. V and J are TRBV7-9 and TRBJ2-3; either TRBD1 or TRBD2 may fit D (5 bases each). The CDR3 runs to 17 residues. V gave up 5 bases and J gave up 2 bases, with 20 bases separating them. The germline gives CDR1 SEHNR, CDR2 FQNEAQ (reference sequence). CDR3 sequence reads: CASSRVPGTDVTDTQYF. DNA of the CDR3: TGTGCCAGCAGCCGGGTACCAGGGACGGATGTCACAGATACGCAGTATTTT.

This clonotype turned up a few times. J is TRBJ2-3 and V is TRBV2; 8 nucleotides line up with TRBD2. V shed 4 bases and J 0 bases; nucleotides not matched to a gene: 12. CDR3 length: 18 residues. Germline loops: CDR1 SNHLY, CDR2 FYNNEI. CDR3 amino acids: CASSATSGRSASTDTQYF. The CDR3 coding sequence is TGTGCCAGCAGTGCCACTAGCGGCAGGTCAGCTAGCACAGATACGCAGTATTTT.

The sample holds a few counts of this clonotype. The rearrangement links TRBV14 to TRBJ2-3, with 10 positions matching TRBD2. The CDR3 spans 16 residues. Germline CDR1 SGHDN, CDR2 FVKESK. The junction had 6 bases not matched to a gene; V was cut back by 3 bases and J by 3 bases. As DNA, the CDR3 is TGTGCCAGCAGCCAGATGCCGGGACTAGCGACAGATACGCAGTATTTT. This codes for CASSQMPGLATDTQYF.

The V call is TRBV6-6, the J call TRBJ2-4; tentatively, D is TRBD2 (5 bases). The germline V and J ends were trimmed by 6 bases and 1 base, with 10 bases remaining between them. The CDR3 sequence is 14 residues long. Germline CDR1 reads MNHNY; CDR2 reads SVGAGI (reference sequence). CDR3 sequence: CASRDSSAKNIQYF. The CDR3 DNA sequence: TGTGCCAGCAGGGACTCCTCGGCCAAAAACATTCAGTACTTC.

The rearrangement joins TRBV10-3 to TRBJ2-2, with 8 bases that match TRBD2. Losses at the gene ends were 6 bases for V and 3 bases for J; bases not matched to a gene: 6. The CDR3 runs to 15 residues. CDR1 ENHRY and CDR2 SYGVKD come from the germline V gene. The CDR3 loop is CAIRVTSADTGELFF. CDR3 nucleotides: TGTGCCATCAGGGTGACTAGCGCCGACACCGGGGAGCTGTTTTTT.

The chain links TRBV28 to TRBJ2-7; D is tentatively TRBD1 or TRBD2 (5 bases each). CDR3 size: 14 residues. Germline assignment: CDR1 MDHEN and CDR2 SYDVKM. V lost 4 bases to trimming and J lost 7 bases, with 17 bases between them. The CDR3 is CASSSPQGTWEQYF. The CDR3 DNA reads TGTGCCAGCAGTTCACCCCAAGGGACCTGGGAGCAGTACTTC.

J is TRBJ2-3 and V is TRBV5-6, with 8 bases identical to TRBD2. The germline CDR1 and CDR2 sequences are SGHDT and YYEEEE. CDR3 length equals 16 residues. The V segment lost 4 bases and the J segment 0 bases; nucleotides outside the gene matches: 7. CDR3 amino acids: CASSGTGGRSTDTQYF. The DNA of the CDR3 is TGTGCCAGCAGCGGGACGGGGGGGCGTAGCACAGATACGCAGTATTTT. Looking up the rest from reference TRBV5-6 and TRBJ2-3 gives the full variable domain: DAGVTQSPTHLIKTRGQQVTLRCSPKSGHDTVSWYQQALGQGPQFIFQYYEEEERQRGNFPDRFSGHQFPNYSSELNVNALLLGDSALYLCASSGTGGRSTDTQYFGPGTRLTVL.

Comment on this clonotype: A junction boundary mismatches the germline segment, possibly from a read error. The chain carries TRBV6-2 or TRBV6-3 and TRBJ2-7; 10 positions match TRBD1. CDR1 and CDR2 (germline): MNHEY, SVGEGT. The CDR3 loop spans 18 amino acids. The DNA for the CDR3 is TGTGCCAGCAGTCACCCGGGACAGGGGTCCCCGGGTTCCTCCGAGCAGTACTTC. Translating it yields CASSHPGQGSPGSSEQYF.

This clonotype occurred a few times. The chain couples TRBV20-1 to TRBJ2-1, with 12 bases fitting TRBD2. The CDR3 spans 16 residues. V shed 2 bases, J shed 9 bases, and the junction held 11 bases outside the gene matches. Germline V lookup: CDR1 DFQATT, CDR2 SNEGSKA (reference sequence). CDR3 loop: CSARSLTSGSLGEQFF. The CDR3 DNA follows: TGCAGTGCTAGAAGTTTGACTAGCGGGAGTCTTGGTGAGCAGTTCTTC.

This clonotype was detected only a few times. The chain joins TRBV28 to TRBJ2-3; D is unclear. The CDR3 runs to 15 residues. The germline V and J ends were trimmed by 1 base and 3 bases, with 11 bases remaining between them. Germline V CDR1 and CDR2: MDHEN, SYDVKM. In nucleotides, the CDR3 is TGTGCCAGCAGTTTATATCCTAGTTTAACAGATACGCAGTATTTT. Protein sequence: CASSLYPSLTDTQYF.

The gene calls are TRBV28 and TRBJ1-4; D remains unclear. Germline V gives CDR1 MDHEN, CDR2 SYDVKM. CDR3 length equals 15 residues. The V and J ends lost 5 bases and 4 bases respectively, with 14 bases between them. DNA of the CDR3: TGTGCCAGCAGTATACTCGGGGTCCTTAATGAAAAACTGTTTTTT. As protein: CASSILGVLNEKLFF.

The V call is TRBV7-8, the J call TRBJ2-7; TRBD2 is a possible D gene (7 bases). V lost 0 bases and J 6 bases, leaving 21 bases between the germline ends. This CDR3 has 17 amino acids. Germline CDR1 reads SGHVS; CDR2 reads FQNEAQ. The CDR3 sequence: CASSLAGLGGLAGEQYF. The DNA for the CDR3 is TGTGCCAGCAGCTTAGCGGGTCTGGGGGGGCTAGCTGGCGAGCAGTACTTC.